The next 4 T cell receptor beta chains were all read from a single sample in a study of identical twins. MiXCR, run by TCRdb on the 5' RACE reads, gives a single entry per CDR3 protein. The sample contains about 480,000 distinct CDR3 sequences, approximately 15% of which appear only once. The sample was also linked to a second study, of yellow fever vaccine responses in identical twins.

Sequenced input: CD4+ T cells sorted from blood. The receptors stem from a woman younger than 30 in good health.

This sequence joins TRBV5-6 and TRBJ2-1; D is possibly TRBD2 (6 bases). Trimming took off 4 bases at V and 6 bases at J, with 17 bases between the two ends. The CDR3 extends over 15 amino acids. Per germline, CDR1 SGHDT and CDR2 YYEEEE. CDR3: CASSPAGTGGNEQFF. CDR3 nucleotides: TGTGCCAGCAGCCCAGCCGGGACTGGCGGCAATGAGCAGTTCTTC.

The chain is built from TRBV24-1 and TRBJ2-3; 10 nucleotides match TRBD2. Germline trimming cut 5 bases from V and 0 bases from J; bases unmatched to any gene: 19. Germline V gene sequence: CDR1 KGHDR, CDR2 SFDVKD. CDR3 size: 21 residues. CDR3: CATSVPSGRATPYGSTDTQYF. CDR3 bases: TGTGCCACCAGTGTCCCTAGCGGGAGAGCAACCCCCTATGGGAGCACAGATACGCAGTATTTT.

The rearrangement joins TRBV20-1 to TRBJ2-7; 7 nucleotides match TRBD1. The germline V gene has CDR1 DFQATT and CDR2 SNEGSKA (reference sequence). The CDR3 contains 12 residues. Trimming at V came to 5 bases and at J to 1 base, leaving 2 bases not matched to a gene. The CDR3 loop reads CSAPGGSYEQYF. CDR3 sequence (DNA): TGCAGTGCTCCAGGGGGTTCCTACGAGCAGTACTTC.

This clonotype was counted at least ten times. The chain links TRBV6-1 to TRBJ2-7; 9 bases fit TRBD1. V was pared by 6 bases and J by 3 bases, with 3 bases of the junction left unmatched. Germline CDR1 and CDR2: MNHNS and SASEGT. This CDR3 has 13 residues. CDR3 region: CASSPDRGYEQYF. CDR3 DNA sequence: TGTGCCAGCAGCCCGGACAGGGGCTACGAGCAGTACTTC.